This TCR beta chain was found in a study of early T cells in non-severe SARS-CoV-2 infection. TCRdb itself ran the 5' RACE reads through MiXCR, one entry per CDR3 protein. The sample lists about 79,000 distinct CDR3 sequences; about 11% were seen once. The CDR3 contains 15 residues. Between the trimmed V and J ends, which lost 0 bases and 4 bases, there was a span of 9 bases. CDR1 and CDR2 (germline): LGHNA, YSLEER. Sequencing was done on a sample of whole blood. The chain links TRBV4-3 to TRBJ2-2; no firm D call. This TCR derives from an adult who was a healthcare worker with PCR-confirmed SARS-CoV-2 infection or an uninfected control (not recorded which). This chain's CDR3 is CASSQDIGFTGELFF. In DNA, the CDR3 is TGCGCCAGCAGCCAAGATATAGGGTTCACCGGGGAGCTGTTTTTT.